The present entry profiles one TCR beta chain with its context. The antigen is unknown. The study sequenced cultured CD4+ T cell DNA using the Oncomine TCR Beta short-read assay. After culture, CD4+ T cells served as the source for genomic DNA extraction. In TCRdb, the PCR reads were re-called with MiXCR into one record per CDR3 protein. The sample lists roughly 15,000 distinct CDR3 sequences, about 55% seen once, with approximately 6.9% in the top ten. The data stem from a study of vaccination and CD4 T cells after COVID-19. Study background: Each participant underwent a two-dose regimen of either the BNT162b2 or the mRNA-1273 vaccine. The control cultures got either a CEFX pool, an HIV-1 Nef pool, or no peptide at all.

The treatment was: roughly 10-day PBMC culture with coronavirus spike peptide pools or control peptides (ViraFEST assay). IL-2 at around 9.4 IU/ml and peptide pools at roughly 10 ug/ml were added to PBMCs cultured at roughly 2.1 million per well. Germline CDR1 DFQATT, CDR2 SNEGSKA (reference sequence). Between the trimmed V and J ends, which lost 3 bases and 8 bases, there was a span of 22 bases. The CDR3 runs 16 residues. The clonotype comes from a human donor who had recovered from COVID-19. Source material: CD4+ T cells from blood, cultured in vitro. The V gene is TRBV20-1, the J gene TRBJ1-4; tentative D call: TRBD1 (6 bases). The CDR3 spells CSASENHREGGEKLFF. The CDR3 DNA reads as TGCAGTGCTAGTGAAAACCACAGGGAGGGAGGAGAAAAACTGTTTTTT.